This TCR beta chain was identified in a study of cytomegalovirus exposure and HLA in healthy donors. Study conclusions and caveats: Whilst most TCR sequences proved rare, a subset of public TCRs occurred across many donors. High specificity and sensitivity for cytomegalovirus status were reported for the classifier.

Comments on this clone: What it recognizes is unknown.

The data were produced by immunoSEQ multiplex PCR, yet TCRdb's version contains in-frame clones alone and is incomplete. Here the sample spans tens of thousands of clones, approximately 91% being singletons. The V gene lost 6 bases and the J gene lost 3 bases, with 17 bases spanning the gap. Germline values: CDR1 SGHDT, CDR2 YYEEEE. The CDR3 covers 15 residues. This clonotype originated in a man younger than 30 in good health and CMV-seronegative. This chain links TRBV5-6 with TRBJ2-3; TRBD2 is a possible D gene (7 bases). Sequencing used PBMCs. The CDR3 DNA sequence: TGTGCCAGCAACACTGCGGGGGCGCGGACAGATACGCAGTATTTT. Encoded protein: CASNTAGARTDTQYF.